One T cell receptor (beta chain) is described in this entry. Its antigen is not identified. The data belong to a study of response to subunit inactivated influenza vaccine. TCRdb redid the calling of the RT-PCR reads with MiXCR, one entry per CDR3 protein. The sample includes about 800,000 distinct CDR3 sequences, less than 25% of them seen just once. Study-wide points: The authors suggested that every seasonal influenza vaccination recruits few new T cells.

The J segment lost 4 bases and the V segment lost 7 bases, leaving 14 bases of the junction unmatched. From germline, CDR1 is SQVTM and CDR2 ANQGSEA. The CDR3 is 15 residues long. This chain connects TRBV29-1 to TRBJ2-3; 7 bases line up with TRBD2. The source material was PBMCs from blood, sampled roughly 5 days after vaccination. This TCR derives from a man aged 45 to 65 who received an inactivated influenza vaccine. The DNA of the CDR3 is TGCAGCGGGTCCTGGCGGGAGAAAGGCGCAGATACGCAGTATTTT. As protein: CSGSWREKGADTQYF.